This T cell receptor beta chain originates from a study of blood T cell repertoires in COVID-19 (dated by TCRdb to the early 2020s). Broadly, across the study: Collaborator samples came from the United States, Italy and Spain and covered acute and convalescent phases of COVID-19. The material from the prospective study consisted of cDNA or gDNA derived from T cells, B-cell-depleted T cells, or PBMCs. The dataset comprised deeply sampled blood TCRbeta repertoires from subjects exposed to, actively infected with, or recovered from COVID-19. The repertoires were released in a freely available public database meant as a resource for research on the immune response to SARS-CoV-2. The samples were drawn from two sources: the first 160 participants of the ongoing ImmuneRACE study, and 1,000 to 1,500 subjects contributed by 6 global collaborators. Nearly every sample came with metadata listing a de-identified subject ID, COVID-19 status, age in years and sex. Where HLA class I and class II types were available, the types were taken from metadata supplied by the sample provider, not from assay-based typing.

In Seattle, one collaborating source enrolled patients while the infection was active and tracked those patients longitudinally over the course of disease. Whole blood was collected in K2EDTA tubes by collaborating institutions according to the institutions' own protocols. Collaborator samples were shipped for TCRbeta analysis as frozen whole blood, isolated PBMCs, or DNA extracted from either sample type. This clone was counted a few times. The antigen it recognizes is unknown. No base quality information exists; no much larger clone differs at one position. The research as a whole found: How much clinical and demographic metadata was included differed by source and by participant, and the metadata was provided uncurated.

Reading the germline V gene gives CDR1 MNHNS and CDR2 SASEGT. The CDR3 runs 16 residues from the cysteine to the phenylalanine. Left in the record is the CDR3 DNA by itself, 48 bases read in frame from the first base. Cut back by 4 bases and 5 bases, the V and J ends lie 18 bases apart. TCRbeta CDR3 regions were amplified from genomic DNA by means of the immunoSEQ Assay, a bias-controlled multiplex PCR. As for the authors' bioinformatics: Within the assay, amplification of reference gene primers was used to estimate how many nucleated cells each sample contained. Sequence reads were collapsed and filtered to measure the absolute abundance of every unique TCRbeta CDR3 rearrangement. For each sample, productive Simpson clonality was calculated by taking the square root of Simpson's diversity index across productive rearrangements. What TCRdb holds here is the immuneACCESS table cut down to in-frame rearrangements. Part of the clones is not present; checked against another copy, under half of the missing clones reflect an unresolved V gene, and the others are unexplained. V and J calls plus clone size are reproduced from that table; the DNA served to infer D and trimming. The sample yields under 200,000 clones; about four fifths were counted once. The ten biggest clones cover 8.1% of the sample.

The material sequenced was peripheral blood. This receptor was obtained from a woman in her sixties with COVID-19, enrolled during active disease. The chain is assembled from TRBV6-1 and TRBJ1-5; TRBD1 is a possible D gene, resting on 5 matching bases. The CDR3 region has the sequence CASSGLGGVAHQPQHF. In nucleotide form, the sequence is TGTGCCAGCAGTGGATTGGGAGGGGTGGCTCATCAGCCCCAGCATTTT.